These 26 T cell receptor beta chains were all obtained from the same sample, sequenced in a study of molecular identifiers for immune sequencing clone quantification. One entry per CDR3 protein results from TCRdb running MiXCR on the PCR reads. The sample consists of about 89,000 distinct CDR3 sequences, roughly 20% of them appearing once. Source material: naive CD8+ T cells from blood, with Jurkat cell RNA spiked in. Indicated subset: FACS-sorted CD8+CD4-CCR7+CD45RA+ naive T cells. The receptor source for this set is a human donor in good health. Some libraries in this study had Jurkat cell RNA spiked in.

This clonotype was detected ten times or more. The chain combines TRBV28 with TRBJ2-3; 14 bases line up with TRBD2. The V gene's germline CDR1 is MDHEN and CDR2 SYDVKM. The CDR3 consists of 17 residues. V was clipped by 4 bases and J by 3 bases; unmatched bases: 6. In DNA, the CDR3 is TGTGCCAGCAGTTCGGGACTAGCGGGAGACCTTACAGATACGCAGTATTTT. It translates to CASSSGLAGDLTDTQYF.

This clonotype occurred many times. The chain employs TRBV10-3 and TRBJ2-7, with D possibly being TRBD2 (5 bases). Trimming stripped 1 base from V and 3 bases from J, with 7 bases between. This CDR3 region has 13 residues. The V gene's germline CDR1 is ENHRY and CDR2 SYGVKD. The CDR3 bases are TGTGCCATCAGTGAGTTAGGAGGCTACGAGCAGTACTTC. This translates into CAISELGGYEQYF.

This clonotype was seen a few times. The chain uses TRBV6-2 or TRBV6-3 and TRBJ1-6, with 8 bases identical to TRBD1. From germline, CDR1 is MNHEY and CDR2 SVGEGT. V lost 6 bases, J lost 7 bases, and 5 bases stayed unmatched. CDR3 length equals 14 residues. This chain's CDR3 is CASSLDRVNSPLHF. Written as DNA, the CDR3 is TGTGCCAGCAGCTTGGACAGGGTGAATTCACCCCTCCACTTT.

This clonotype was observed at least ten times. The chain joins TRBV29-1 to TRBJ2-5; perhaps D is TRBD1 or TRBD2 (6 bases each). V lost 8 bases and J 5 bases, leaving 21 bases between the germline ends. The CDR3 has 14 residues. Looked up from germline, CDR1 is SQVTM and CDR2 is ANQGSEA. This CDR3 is CSILQGSGVETQYF. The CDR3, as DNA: TGCAGCATCCTCCAGGGGTCGGGGGTGGAGACCCAGTACTTC.

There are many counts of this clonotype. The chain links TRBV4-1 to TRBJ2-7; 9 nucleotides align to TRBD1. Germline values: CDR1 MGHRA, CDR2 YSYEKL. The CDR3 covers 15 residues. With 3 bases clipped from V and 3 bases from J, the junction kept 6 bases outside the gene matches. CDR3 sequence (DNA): TGCGCCAGCAGCCAGATCGGGACAGGGCACTACGAGCAGTACTTC. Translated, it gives CASSQIGTGHYEQYF.

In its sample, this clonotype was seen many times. This CDR3 is CASRLSVGRGAFF. The CDR3 region has the DNA TGTGCCAGCAGGCTCTCTGTCGGGAGAGGAGCTTTCTTT. The chain carries TRBV6-5 and TRBJ1-1; D unclear. Trimming shortened V by 6 bases and J by 10 bases, and 18 bases separated the two germline ends. CDR1 is MNHEY and CDR2 is SVGAGI in the germline V gene. The CDR3 contains 13 residues.

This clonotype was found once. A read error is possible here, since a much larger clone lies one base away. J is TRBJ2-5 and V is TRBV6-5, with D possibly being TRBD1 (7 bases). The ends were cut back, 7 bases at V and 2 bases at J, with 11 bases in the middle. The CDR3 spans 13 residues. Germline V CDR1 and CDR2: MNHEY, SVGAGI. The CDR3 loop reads CASTAGGQETQYF. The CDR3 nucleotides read TGTGCCAGCACCGCAGGGGGGCAAGAGACCCAGTACTTC.

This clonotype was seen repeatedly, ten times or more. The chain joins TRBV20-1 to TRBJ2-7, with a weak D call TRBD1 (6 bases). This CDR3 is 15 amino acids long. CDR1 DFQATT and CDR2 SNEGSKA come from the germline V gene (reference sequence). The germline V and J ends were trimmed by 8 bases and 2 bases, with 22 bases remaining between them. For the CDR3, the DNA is TGCAGTCAGGCAAGGATCCAGGACAGCCCCTACGAGCAGTACTTC. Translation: CSQARIQDSPYEQYF.

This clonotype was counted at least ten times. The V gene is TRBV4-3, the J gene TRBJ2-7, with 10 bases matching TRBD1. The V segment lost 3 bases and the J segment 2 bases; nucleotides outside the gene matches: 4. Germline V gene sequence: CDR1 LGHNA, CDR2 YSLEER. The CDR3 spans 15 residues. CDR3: CASSQDRGAPYEQYF. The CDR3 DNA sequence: TGCGCCAGCAGCCAGGACAGGGGGGCCCCCTACGAGCAGTACTTC.

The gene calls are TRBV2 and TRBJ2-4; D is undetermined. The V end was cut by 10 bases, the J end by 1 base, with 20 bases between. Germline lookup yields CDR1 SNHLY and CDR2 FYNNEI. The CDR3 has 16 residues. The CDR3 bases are TGTGCCACCAATTGGACCCCCGGCGACGCCAAAAACATTCAGTACTTC. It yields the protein CATNWTPGDAKNIQYF. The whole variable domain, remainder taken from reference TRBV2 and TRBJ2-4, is EPEVTQTPSHQVTQMGQEVILRCVPISNHLYFYWYRQILGQKVEFLVSFYNNEISEKSEIFDDQFSVERPDGSNFTLKIRSTKLEDSAMYFCATNWTPGDAKNIQYFGAGTRLSVL.

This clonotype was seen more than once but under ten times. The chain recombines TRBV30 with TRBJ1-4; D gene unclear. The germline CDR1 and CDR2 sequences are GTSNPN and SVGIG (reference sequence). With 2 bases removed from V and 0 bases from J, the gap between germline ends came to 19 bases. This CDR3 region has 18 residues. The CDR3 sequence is CAWSYNPGFLATNEKLFF. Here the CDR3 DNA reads TGTGCCTGGAGTTACAACCCGGGATTTTTAGCAACTAATGAAAAACTGTTTTTT.

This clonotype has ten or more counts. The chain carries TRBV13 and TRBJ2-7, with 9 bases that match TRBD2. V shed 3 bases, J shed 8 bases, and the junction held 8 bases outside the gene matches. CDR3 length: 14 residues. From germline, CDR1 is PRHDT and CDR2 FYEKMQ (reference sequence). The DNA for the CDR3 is TGTGCCAGCAGCTTTTCAGTCAGCGGGAGGCAGCAGTACTTC. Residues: CASSFSVSGRQQYF. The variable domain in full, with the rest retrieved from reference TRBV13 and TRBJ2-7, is AAGVIQSPRHLIKEKRETATLKCYPIPRHDTVYWYQQGPGQDPQFLISFYEKMQSDKGSIPDRFSAQQFSDYHSELNMSSLELGDSALYFCASSFSVSGRQQYFGPGTRLTVT.

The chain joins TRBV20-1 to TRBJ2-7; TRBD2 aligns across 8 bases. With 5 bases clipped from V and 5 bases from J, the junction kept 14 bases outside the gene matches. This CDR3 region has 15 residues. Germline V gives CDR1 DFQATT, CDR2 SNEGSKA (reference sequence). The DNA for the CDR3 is TGCAGTGCTGGAGGGGCGGGAGGCAGGGGCCACGAGCAGTACTTC. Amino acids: CSAGGAGGRGHEQYF.

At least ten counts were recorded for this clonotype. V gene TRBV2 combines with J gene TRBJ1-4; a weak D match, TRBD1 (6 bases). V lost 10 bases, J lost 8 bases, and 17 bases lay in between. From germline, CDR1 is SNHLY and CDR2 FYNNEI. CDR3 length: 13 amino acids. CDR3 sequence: CATRDTQGEKLFF. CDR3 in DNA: TGTGCCACCAGAGACACGCAGGGGGAAAAACTGTTTTTT.

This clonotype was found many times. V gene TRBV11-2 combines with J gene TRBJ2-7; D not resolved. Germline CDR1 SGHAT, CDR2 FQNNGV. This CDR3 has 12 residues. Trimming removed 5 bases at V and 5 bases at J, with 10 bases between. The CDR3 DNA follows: TGTGCCAGCAGCCCCTTAGCCGACGAGCAGTACTTC. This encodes CASSPLADEQYF.

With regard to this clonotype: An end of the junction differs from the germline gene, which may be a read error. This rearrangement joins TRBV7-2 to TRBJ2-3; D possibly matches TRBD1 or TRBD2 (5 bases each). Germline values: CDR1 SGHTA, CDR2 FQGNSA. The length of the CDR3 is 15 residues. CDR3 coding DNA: TGCGCCAGCAGCTTAGGGGTTACGGGGTGGAATACGCAGTATTTT. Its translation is CASSLGVTGWNTQYF.

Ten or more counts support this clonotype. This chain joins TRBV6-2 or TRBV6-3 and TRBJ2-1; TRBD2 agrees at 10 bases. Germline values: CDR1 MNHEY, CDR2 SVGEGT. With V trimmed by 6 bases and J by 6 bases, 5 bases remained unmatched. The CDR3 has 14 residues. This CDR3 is CASSNSGRSNEQFF. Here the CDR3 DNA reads TGTGCCAGCAGCAATAGCGGGAGGTCCAATGAGCAGTTCTTC.

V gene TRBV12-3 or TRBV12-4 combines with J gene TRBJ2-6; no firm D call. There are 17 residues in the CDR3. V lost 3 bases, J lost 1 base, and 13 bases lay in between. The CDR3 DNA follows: TGTGCCAGCAGTTTCTCTTTGAGTCTTTCTGGGGCCAACGTCCTGACTTTC. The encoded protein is CASSFSLSLSGANVLTF.

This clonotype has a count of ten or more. The CDR3 bases are TGTGCCAGCACCCACTCGGACCAAGGAGGCTACACCTTC. Residues: CASTHSDQGGYTF. This chain joins TRBV12-3 or TRBV12-4 and TRBJ1-2; D not resolved. The CDR3 is 13 residues long. V lost 7 bases, J lost 8 bases, and 17 bases lay in between.

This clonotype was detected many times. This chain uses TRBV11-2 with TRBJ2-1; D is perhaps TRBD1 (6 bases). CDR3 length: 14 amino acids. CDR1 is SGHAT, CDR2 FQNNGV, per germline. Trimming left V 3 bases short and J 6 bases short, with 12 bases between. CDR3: CASSLGARVNEQFF. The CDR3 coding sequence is TGTGCCAGCAGCTTGGGGGCCCGAGTCAATGAGCAGTTCTTC.

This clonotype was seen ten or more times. Written as DNA, the CDR3 is TGCAGCGTTGATGAGGGTTACACTGAAGCTTTCTTT. Protein sequence: CSVDEGYTEAFF. V usage is TRBV29-1 and J usage is TRBJ1-1; D uncertain. V was pared by 3 bases and J by 3 bases, with 8 bases between. This CDR3 comprises 12 residues. Per germline, CDR1 SQVTM and CDR2 ANQGSEA.

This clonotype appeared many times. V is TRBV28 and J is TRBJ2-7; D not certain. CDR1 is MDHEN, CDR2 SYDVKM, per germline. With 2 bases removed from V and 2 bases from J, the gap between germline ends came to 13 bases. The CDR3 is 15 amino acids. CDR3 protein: CASSLEASPTYEQYF. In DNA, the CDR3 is TGTGCCAGCAGTTTAGAAGCATCCCCAACCTACGAGCAGTACTTC.

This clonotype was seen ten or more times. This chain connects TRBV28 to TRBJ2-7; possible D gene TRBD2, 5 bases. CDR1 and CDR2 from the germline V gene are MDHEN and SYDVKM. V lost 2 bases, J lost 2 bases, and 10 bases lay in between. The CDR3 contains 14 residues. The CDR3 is CASSLRGITYEQYF. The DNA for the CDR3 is TGTGCCAGCAGTTTACGAGGGATCACCTACGAGCAGTACTTC.

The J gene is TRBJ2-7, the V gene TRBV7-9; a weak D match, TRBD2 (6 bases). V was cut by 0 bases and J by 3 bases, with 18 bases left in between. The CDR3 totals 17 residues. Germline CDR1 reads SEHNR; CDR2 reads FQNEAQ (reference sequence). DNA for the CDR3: TGTGCCAGCAGCTTAGCGCCCCCCCCGGGGGAGCACTACGAGCAGTACTTC. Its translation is CASSLAPPPGEHYEQYF.

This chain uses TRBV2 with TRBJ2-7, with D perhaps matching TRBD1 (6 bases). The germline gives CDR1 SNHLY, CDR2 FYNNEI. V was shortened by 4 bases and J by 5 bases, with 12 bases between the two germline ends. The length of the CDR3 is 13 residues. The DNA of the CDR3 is TGTGCCAGCAGTGGAACAGGGAGTGACGAGCAGTACTTC. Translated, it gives CASSGTGSDEQYF.

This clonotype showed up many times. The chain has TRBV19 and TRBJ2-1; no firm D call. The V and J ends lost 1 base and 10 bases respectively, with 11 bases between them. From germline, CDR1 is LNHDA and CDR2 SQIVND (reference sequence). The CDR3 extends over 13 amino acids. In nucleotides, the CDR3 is TGTGCCAGTAGTATAGGGCAGGAAATCGAGCAGTTCTTC. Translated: CASSIGQEIEQFF.